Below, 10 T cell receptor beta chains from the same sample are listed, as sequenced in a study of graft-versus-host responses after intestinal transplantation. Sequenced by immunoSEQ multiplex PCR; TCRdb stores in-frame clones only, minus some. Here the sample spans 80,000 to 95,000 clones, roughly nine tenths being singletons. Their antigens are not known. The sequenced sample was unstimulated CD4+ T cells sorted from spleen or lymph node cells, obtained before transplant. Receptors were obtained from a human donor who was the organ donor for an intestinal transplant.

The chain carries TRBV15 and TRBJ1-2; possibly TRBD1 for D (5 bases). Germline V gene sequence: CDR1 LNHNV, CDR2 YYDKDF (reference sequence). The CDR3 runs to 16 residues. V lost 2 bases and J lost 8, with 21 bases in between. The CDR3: CATSRHYRDPGDGYTF. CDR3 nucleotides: TGTGCCACCAGCAGACACTACCGGGACCCGGGGGACGGCTACACCTTC. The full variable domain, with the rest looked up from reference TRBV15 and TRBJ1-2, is DAMVIQNPRYQVTQFGKPVTLSCSQTLNHNVMYWYQQKSSQAPKLLFHYYDKDFNNEADTPDNFQSRRPNTSFCFLDIRSPGLGDTAMYLCATSRHYRDPGDGYTFGSGTRLTVV.

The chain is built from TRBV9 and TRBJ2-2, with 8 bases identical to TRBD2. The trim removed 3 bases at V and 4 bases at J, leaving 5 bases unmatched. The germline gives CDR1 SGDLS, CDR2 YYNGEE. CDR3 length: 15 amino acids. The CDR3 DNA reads TGTGCCAGCAGCGGGAGCGGGAGCGGCACCGGGGAGCTGTTTTTT. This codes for CASSGSGSGTGELFF.

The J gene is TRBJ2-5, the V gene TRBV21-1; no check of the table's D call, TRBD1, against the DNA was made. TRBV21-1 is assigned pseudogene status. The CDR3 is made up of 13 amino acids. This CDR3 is CASSKRGGETQYF. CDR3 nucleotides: TGTGCCAGCAGCAAGAGAGGGGGAGAGACCCAGTACTTC.

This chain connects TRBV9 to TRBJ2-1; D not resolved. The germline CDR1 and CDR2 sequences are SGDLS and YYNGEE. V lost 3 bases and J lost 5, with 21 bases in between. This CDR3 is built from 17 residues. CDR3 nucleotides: TGTGCCAGCAGCGCCCGACTGGAGCCGAGATACGACAATGAGCAGTTCTTC. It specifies CASSARLEPRYDNEQFF.

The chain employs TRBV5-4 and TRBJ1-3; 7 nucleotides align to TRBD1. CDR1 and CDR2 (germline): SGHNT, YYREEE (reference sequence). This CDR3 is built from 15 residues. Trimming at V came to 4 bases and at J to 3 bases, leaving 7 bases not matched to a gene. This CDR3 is CASSLRQGGGNTIYF. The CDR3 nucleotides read TGTGCCAGCAGCCTTCGACAGGGAGGTGGAAACACCATATATTTT.

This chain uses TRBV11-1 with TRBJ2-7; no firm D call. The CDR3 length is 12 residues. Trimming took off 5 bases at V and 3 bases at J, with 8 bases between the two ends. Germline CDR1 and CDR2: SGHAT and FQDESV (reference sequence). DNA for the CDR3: TGTGCCAGCAGCCACGCAGGCTACGAGCAGTACTTC. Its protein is CASSHAGYEQYF.

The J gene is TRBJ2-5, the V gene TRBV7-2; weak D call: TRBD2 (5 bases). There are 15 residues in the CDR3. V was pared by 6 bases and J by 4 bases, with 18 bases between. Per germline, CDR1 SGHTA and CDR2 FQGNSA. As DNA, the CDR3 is TGTGCCAGCAGTCCTCAGCGGAGGTCATTAGAGACCCAGTACTTC. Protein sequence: CASSPQRRSLETQYF. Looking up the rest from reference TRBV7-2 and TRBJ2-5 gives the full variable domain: GAGVSQSPSNKVTEKGKDVELRCDPISGHTALYWYRQSLGQGLEFLIYFQGNSAPDKSGLPSDRFSAERTGGSVSTLTIQRTQQEDSAVYLCASSPQRRSLETQYFGPGTRLLVL.

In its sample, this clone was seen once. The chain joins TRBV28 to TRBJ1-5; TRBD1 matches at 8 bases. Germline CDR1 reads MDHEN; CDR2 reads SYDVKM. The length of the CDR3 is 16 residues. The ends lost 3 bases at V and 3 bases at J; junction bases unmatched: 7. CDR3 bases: TGTGCCAGCAGTTTGCTGACAGGGGTCCACAATCAGCCCCAGCATTTT. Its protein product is CASSLLTGVHNQPQHF.

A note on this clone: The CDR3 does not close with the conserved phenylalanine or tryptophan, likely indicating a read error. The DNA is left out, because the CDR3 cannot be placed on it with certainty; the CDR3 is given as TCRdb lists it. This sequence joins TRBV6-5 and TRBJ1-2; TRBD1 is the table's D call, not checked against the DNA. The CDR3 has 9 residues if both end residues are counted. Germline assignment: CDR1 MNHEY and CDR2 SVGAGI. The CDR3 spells CASSYSAGV.

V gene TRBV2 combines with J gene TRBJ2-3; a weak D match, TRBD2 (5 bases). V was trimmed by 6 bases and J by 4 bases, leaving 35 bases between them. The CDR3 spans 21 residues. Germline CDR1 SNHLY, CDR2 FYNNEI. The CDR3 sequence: CASRYPLLQERPLSLADTQYF. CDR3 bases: TGTGCCAGCAGGTACCCCTTGTTGCAGGAGCGGCCGTTGTCCCTGGCAGATACGCAGTATTTT.